This T cell receptor (beta chain) derives from a study of blood T cell repertoires in COVID-19. Study overall: T cells, B-cell-depleted T cells, or PBMCs provided the cDNA or gDNA that served as material.

J lost 5 bases, V lost 7 bases, and 21 bases had no gene match. This CDR3 spans 20 amino acids. Germline loops: CDR1 MNHEY, CDR2 SMNVEV (reference sequence). Source study methods: From reference gene primer amplification, estimates of nucleated cell counts were derived. TCRdb's copy holds only in-frame clones and misses some; the assay was immunoSEQ multiplex PCR. That table gives V, J and clone size, and the DNA gave D and trimming. The table has over 250,000 clones, around 87% seen once; the top ten hold over 2%. The chain links TRBV27 to TRBJ2-1, with 12 bases matching TRBD2. The TCR sequence derives from a woman in her 50s with acute or convalescent COVID-19. Sequencing input: peripheral blood. This chain's CDR3 is CASTPTSGRILTRGHNEQFF. CDR3 nucleotide sequence: TGTGCCAGCACCCCCACTAGCGGGAGGATACTCACGAGGGGACACAATGAGCAGTTCTTC.